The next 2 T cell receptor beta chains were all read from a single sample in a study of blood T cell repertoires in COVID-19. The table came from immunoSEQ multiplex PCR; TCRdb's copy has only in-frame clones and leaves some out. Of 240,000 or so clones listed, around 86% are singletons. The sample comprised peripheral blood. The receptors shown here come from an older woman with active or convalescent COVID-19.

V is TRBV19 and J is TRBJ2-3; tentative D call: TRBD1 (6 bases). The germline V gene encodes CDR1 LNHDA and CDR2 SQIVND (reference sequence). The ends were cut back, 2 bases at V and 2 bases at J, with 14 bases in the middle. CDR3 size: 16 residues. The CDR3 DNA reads TGTGCCAGTAGTATACGAGCGAGGGGGAACACAGATACGCAGTATTTT. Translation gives CASSIRARGNTDTQYF.

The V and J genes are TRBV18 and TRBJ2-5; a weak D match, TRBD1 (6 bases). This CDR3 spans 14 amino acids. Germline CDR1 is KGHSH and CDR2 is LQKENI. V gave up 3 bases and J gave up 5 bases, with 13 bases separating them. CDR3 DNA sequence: TGTGCCAGCTCACCCCGCCAGGGGCGGGAGACCCAGTACTTC. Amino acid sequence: CASSPRQGRETQYF.